A selection of T cell receptor beta chains follows, all from one sample in a study of molecular identifiers for immune sequencing clone quantification. Via MiXCR, TCRdb re-called the PCR reads, giving one row per CDR3 protein. This table has 350,000 or so distinct CDR3 sequences, roughly a fifth appearing once. The source material was naive CD8+ T cells from blood, with Jurkat cell RNA spiked in. The receptors originated from a human donor in good health. Some libraries in this study had Jurkat cell RNA spiked in. The CDR3 runs from the conserved cysteine through the conserved F or W.

V gene	J gene	CDR3 protein
TRBV3-1	TRBJ2-7	CASSPQTVLGGLYF
TRBV19	TRBJ1-2	CASNPGNYGYTF
TRBV6-2/TRBV6-3	TRBJ1-5	CASSPGTIGSNQPQHF
TRBV5-1	TRBJ1-1	CASSVAGQGNTEAFF
TRBV7-9	TRBJ2-3	CASSRVGDSSTDTQYF
TRBV7-9	TRBJ1-5	CASSTTGTENQPQHF
TRBV20-1	TRBJ2-1	CSARDTTPLTSIPYTERFF
TRBV4-3	TRBJ2-2	CASSHQGLATGELFF
TRBV18	TRBJ2-7	CASSLTGTHYEQYF
TRBV12-5	TRBJ1-4	CASGFNSGHIYEKLFF
TRBV3-1	TRBJ2-2	CASSQTAFGEGVTGELFF
TRBV7-8	TRBJ1-6	CASSSRAGGFSPLHF
TRBV12-3/TRBV12-4	TRBJ1-2	CASSPWGARGYTF
TRBV7-9	TRBJ2-7	CASSFQVSSSYEQYF
TRBV5-1	TRBJ2-5	CASSAFTTSGEGETQYF
TRBV30	TRBJ2-7	CACSMYSSYEQYF
TRBV6-6	TRBJ2-7	CASSYSMGYEQYF
TRBV28	TRBJ2-7	CASSFRLVFYEQYF
TRBV6-2/TRBV6-3	TRBJ2-3	CASSFYGDDTQYF
TRBV24-1	TRBJ2-1	CATSSGLYNEQLF
TRBV12-3/TRBV12-4	TRBJ1-3	CASNVASGMSRGTSGNTIYF
TRBV3-1	TRBJ2-5	CASHETSGSRETQYF
TRBV6-5	TRBJ1-1	CASSYSTGAQLHTEAFF
TRBV20-1	TRBJ1-3	CSARDRGGSGNTIYF
TRBV19	TRBJ1-2	CASRGQEIYGYTF
TRBV4-2	TRBJ2-4	CASSLSVTSGSHVQYF
TRBV4-1	TRBJ2-7	CASSQDPPGTPSYEQYF
TRBV29-1	TRBJ1-1	CSVELVVSRDTEAFF
TRBV2	TRBJ2-1	CASRPDSGTEQFF
TRBV27	TRBJ2-3	CASSWTGGTSTDTQYF
TRBV7-9	TRBJ2-5	CASSPPYQETQYF
TRBV29-1	TRBJ1-2	CSAKEGQTNYGYTF
TRBV7-9	TRBJ2-1	CASSSPGGVNNVQFF
TRBV10-3	TRBJ2-7	CAIGPASYEQYF
TRBV14	TRBJ2-3	CASSQARTGPRNF
TRBV12-3/TRBV12-4	TRBJ1-2	CASSLTSVNGYTF
TRBV5-4	TRBJ2-2	CASRGQAGELFF
TRBV7-2	TRBJ2-4	CASSGGQVLAKNIQYF
TRBV28	TRBJ2-5	CASSPLSRDSLWTQYF
TRBV7-2	TRBJ2-7	CASSLGWSREQYF
TRBV19	TRBJ2-1	CATKVGTRTGNEQFF
TRBV12-5	TRBJ2-2	CASGLIAGGPSTGELVF
TRBV20-1	TRBJ2-3	CSARESTDTQYF
TRBV10-3	TRBJ2-7	CAIGDLDRAYEQYF
TRBV5-4	TRBJ2-3	CASSFSGYSTDTQYF
TRBV19	TRBJ2-7	CASSSPAASTHEQYF
TRBV19	TRBJ1-1	CASSMTGFTEAFF
TRBV14	TRBJ2-7	CASSRRPPYEQYF
TRBV28	TRBJ2-7	CASSFAPPNEQYF
TRBV6-2/TRBV6-3	TRBJ1-1	CASSWGGGDPEAFF
TRBV4-3	TRBJ2-7	CASSQDAGEQYF
TRBV5-1	TRBJ2-3	CASSLDDRGQGAIGTDTQYF
TRBV11-2	TRBJ2-7	CASSFSAGEGRYEQYF
TRBV28	TRBJ2-5	CASHRDQETQYF
TRBV6-5	TRBJ2-3	CASSLLGLDTDTQYF
TRBV27	TRBJ2-7	CASSLRGIAYEQYF
TRBV7-6	TRBJ2-3	CASSRKEDTQYF